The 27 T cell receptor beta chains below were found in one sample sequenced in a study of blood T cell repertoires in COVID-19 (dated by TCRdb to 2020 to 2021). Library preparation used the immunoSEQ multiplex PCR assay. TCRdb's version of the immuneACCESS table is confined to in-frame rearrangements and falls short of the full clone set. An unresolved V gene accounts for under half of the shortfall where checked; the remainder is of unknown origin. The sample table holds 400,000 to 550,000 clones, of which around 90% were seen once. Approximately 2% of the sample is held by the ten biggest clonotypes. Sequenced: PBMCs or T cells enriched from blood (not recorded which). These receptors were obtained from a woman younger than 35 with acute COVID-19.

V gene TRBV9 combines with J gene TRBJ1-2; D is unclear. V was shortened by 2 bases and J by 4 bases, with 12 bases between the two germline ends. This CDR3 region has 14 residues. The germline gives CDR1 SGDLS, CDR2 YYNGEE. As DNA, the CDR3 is TGTGCCAGCAGCGTTCGAGGAGAATCCTATGGCTACACCTTC. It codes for CASSVRGESYGYTF.

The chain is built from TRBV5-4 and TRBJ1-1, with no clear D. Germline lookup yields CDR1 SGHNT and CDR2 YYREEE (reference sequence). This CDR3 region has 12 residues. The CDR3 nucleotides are TGTTCCTTGGGCGTCGGGAACACTGAAGCTTTCTTT. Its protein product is CSLGVGNTEAFF.

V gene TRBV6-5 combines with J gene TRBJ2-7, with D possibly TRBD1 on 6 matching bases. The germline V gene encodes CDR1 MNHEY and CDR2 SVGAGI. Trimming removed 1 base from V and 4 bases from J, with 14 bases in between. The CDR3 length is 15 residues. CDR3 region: CASSYFFTQGYEQYF. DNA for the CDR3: TGTGCCAGCAGTTACTTCTTCACACAGGGATACGAGCAGTACTTC.

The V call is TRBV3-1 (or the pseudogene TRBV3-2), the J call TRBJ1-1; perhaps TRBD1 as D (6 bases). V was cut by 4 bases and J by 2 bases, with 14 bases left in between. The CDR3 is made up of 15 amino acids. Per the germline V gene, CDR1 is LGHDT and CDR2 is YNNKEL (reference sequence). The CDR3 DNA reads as TGTGCCAGCAGCCGTGAACACAGGGTCAACACTGAAGCTTTCTTT. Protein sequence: CASSREHRVNTEAFF.

CDR3 nucleotide sequence: TGTGCCAGCAGTTTAACAAAAGATCAGCCCCAGCATTTT. Translating gives CASSLTKDQPQHF. The chain combines TRBV27 with TRBJ1-5; no reliable D call. This CDR3 region has 13 residues. V was clipped by 2 bases and J by 5 bases, with 7 bases between them. The germline V gene has CDR1 MNHEY and CDR2 SMNVEV (reference sequence).

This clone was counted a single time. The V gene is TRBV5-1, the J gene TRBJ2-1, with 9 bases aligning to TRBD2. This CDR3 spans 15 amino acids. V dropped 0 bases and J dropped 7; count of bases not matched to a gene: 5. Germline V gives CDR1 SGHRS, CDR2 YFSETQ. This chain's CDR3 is CASSLEEREVNEQFF. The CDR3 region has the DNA TGCGCCAGCAGCTTGGAGGAGCGGGAGGTTAATGAGCAGTTCTTC.

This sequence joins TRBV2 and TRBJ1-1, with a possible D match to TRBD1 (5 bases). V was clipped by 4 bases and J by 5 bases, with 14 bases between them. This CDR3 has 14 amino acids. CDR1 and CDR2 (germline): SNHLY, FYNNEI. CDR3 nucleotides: TGTGCCAGCAGTGTTTCCAGGGCGGGGACTGAAGCTTTCTTT. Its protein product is CASSVSRAGTEAFF.

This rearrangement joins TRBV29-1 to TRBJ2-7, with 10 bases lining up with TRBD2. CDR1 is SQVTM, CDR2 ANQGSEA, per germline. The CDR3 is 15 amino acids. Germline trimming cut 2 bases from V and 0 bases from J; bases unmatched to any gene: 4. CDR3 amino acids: CSVETGTSASYEQYF. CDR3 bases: TGCAGCGTTGAAACGGGGACTAGCGCCTCCTACGAGCAGTACTTC.

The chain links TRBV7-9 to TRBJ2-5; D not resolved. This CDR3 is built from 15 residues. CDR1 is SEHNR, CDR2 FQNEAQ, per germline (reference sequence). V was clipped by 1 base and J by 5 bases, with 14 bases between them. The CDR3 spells CASSLERVIGETQYF. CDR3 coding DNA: TGTGCCAGCAGCTTAGAACGGGTTATTGGGGAGACCCAGTACTTC.

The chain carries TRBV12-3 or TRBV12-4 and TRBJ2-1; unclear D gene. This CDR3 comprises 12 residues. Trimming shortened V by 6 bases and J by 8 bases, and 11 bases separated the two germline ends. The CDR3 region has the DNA TGTGCCAGCAGCTACGCCCCTCATGAGCAGTTCTTC. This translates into CASSYAPHEQFF.

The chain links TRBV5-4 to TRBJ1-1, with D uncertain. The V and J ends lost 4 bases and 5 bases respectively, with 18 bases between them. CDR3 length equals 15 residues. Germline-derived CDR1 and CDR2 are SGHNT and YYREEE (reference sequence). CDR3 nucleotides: TGTGCCAGCAGCATTTCCCCAAAAGATCGGACTGAAGCTTTCTTT. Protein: CASSISPKDRTEAFF. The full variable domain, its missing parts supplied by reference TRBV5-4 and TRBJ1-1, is ETGVTQSPTHLIKTRGQQVTLRCSSQSGHNTVSWYQQALGQGPQFIFQYYREEENGRGNFPPRFSGLQFPNYSSELNVNALELDDSALYLCASSISPKDRTEAFFGQGTRLTVV.

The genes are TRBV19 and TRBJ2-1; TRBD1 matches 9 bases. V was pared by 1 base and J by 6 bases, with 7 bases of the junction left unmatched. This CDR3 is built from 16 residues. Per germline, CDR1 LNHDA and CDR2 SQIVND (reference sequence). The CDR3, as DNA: TGTGCCAGTAGTATAGTCGGGACAGGGTCGTTCAATGAGCAGTTCTTC. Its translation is CASSIVGTGSFNEQFF.

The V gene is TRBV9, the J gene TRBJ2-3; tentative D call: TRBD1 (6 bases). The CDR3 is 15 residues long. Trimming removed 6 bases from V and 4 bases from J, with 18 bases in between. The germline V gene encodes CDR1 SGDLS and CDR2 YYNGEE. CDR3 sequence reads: CASTKSSKGADTQYF. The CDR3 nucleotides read TGTGCCAGCACCAAATCTAGCAAGGGGGCAGATACGCAGTATTTT.

The CDR3 DNA reads TGTGCCAGCAGCGTAGTTCCTCTCTATAATTCACCCCTCCACTTT. Protein: CASSVVPLYNSPLHF. The V call is TRBV9, the J call TRBJ1-6; D is unclear. This CDR3 contains 15 residues. Trimming took 0 bases from V and 3 from J, leaving 7 bases between them. Germline values: CDR1 SGDLS, CDR2 YYNGEE.

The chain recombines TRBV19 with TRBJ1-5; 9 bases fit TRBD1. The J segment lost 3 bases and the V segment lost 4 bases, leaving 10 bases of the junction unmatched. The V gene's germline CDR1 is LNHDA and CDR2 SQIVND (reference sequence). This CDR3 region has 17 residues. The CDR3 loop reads CASSTAYRDRDNQPQHF. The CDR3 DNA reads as TGTGCCAGTAGTACCGCGTACCGGGACAGGGACAATCAGCCCCAGCATTTT.

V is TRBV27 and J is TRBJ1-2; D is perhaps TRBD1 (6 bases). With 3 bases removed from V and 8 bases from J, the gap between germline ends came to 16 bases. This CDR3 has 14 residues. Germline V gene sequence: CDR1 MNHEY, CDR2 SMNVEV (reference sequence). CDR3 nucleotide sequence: TGTGCCAGCAGTTTGACCGGGACAATAAAGGGCTACACCTTC. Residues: CASSLTGTIKGYTF.

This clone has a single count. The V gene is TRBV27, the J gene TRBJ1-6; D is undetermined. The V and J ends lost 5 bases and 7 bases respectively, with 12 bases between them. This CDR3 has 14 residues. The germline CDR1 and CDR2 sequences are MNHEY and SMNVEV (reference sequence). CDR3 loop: CASSRPGENSPLHF. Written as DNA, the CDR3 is TGTGCCAGCAGTAGACCCGGGGAAAATTCACCCCTCCACTTT.

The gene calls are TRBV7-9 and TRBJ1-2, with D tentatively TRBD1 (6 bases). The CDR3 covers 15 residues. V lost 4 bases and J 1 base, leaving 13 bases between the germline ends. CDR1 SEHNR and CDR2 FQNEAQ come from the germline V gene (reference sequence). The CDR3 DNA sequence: TGTGCCAGCAGCTCAGCGGACAGTTTTAACTATGGCTACACCTTC. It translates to CASSSADSFNYGYTF.

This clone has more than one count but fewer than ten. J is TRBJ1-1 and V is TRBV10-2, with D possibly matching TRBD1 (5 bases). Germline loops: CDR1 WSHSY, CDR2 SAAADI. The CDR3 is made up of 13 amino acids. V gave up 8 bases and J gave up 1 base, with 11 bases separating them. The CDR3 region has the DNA TGCGCCAGCTTAGGACACCCGAACACTGAAGCTTTCTTT. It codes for CASLGHPNTEAFF.

This chain's CDR3 is CASSQGGYVIDSPLHF. As DNA, the CDR3 is TGTGCCAGCAGCCAGGGAGGATATGTGATAGATTCACCCCTCCACTTT. This chain connects TRBV14 to TRBJ1-6; D gene ambiguous. V lost 3 bases and J lost 8, with 17 bases in between. The CDR3 spans 16 residues. Germline values: CDR1 SGHDN, CDR2 FVKESK.

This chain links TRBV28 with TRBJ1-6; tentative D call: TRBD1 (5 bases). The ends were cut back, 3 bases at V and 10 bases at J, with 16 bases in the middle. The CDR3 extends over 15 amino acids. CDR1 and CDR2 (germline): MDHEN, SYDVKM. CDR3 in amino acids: CASSFPRVKGSPLHF. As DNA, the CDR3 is TGTGCCAGCAGTTTCCCCAGGGTTAAGGGGTCACCCCTCCACTTT. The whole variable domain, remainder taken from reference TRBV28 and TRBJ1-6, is DVKVTQSSRYLVKRTGEKVFLECVQDMDHENMFWYRQDPGLGLRLIYFSYDVKMKEKGDIPEGYSVSREKKERFSLILESASTNQTSMYLCASSFPRVKGSPLHFGNGTRLTVT.

The CDR3 loop reads CASSSGGVYGYTF. As DNA, the CDR3 is TGTGCCAGCAGCTCGGGCGGGGTCTATGGCTACACCTTC. The genes are TRBV7-9 and TRBJ1-2, with D uncertain. Trimming shortened V by 4 bases and J by 4 bases, and 10 bases separated the two germline ends. Germline-derived CDR1 and CDR2 are SEHNR and FQNEAQ (reference sequence). The CDR3 runs to 13 residues.

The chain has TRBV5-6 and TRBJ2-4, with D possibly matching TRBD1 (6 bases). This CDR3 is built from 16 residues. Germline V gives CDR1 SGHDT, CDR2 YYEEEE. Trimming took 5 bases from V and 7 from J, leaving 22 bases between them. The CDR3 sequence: CASSPTLGGSRNIQYF. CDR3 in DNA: TGTGCCAGCAGTCCTACCCTAGGGGGAAGTCGGAACATTCAGTACTTC.

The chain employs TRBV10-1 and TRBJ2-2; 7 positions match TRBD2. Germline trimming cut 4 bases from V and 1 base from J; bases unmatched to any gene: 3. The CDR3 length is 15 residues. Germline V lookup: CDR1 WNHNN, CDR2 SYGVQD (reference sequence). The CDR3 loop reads CASSGGLENTGELFF. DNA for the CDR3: TGCGCCAGCAGTGGAGGACTAGAGAACACCGGGGAGCTGTTTTTT.

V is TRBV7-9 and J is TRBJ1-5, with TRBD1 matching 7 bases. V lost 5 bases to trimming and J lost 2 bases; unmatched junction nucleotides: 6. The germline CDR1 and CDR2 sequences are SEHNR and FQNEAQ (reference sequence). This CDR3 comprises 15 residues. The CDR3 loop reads CASSRGQFGNQPQHF. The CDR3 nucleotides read TGTGCCAGCAGCCGGGGACAGTTCGGCAATCAGCCCCAGCATTTT.

Here the CDR3 reads CASSELSSNQPQHF. The CDR3 DNA is TGTGCCAGCAGTGAACTGAGTAGCAATCAGCCCCAGCATTTT. The J gene is TRBJ1-5, the V gene TRBV6-1; D uncertain. Germline V gives CDR1 MNHNS, CDR2 SASEGT. The V end was cut by 2 bases, the J end by 0 bases, with 5 bases between. The CDR3 spans 14 residues.

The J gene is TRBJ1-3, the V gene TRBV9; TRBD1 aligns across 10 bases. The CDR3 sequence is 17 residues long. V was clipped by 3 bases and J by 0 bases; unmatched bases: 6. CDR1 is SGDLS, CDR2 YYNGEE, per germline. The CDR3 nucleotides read TGTGCCAGCAGCGCGACAGGGGGCCTCCTCTCTGGAAACACCATATATTTT. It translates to CASSATGGLLSGNTIYF.